These T cell receptor beta chains were read from a single sample in a study of T cells in Graves' hyperthyroidism and ophthalmopathy. TCRdb ran MiXCR on the multiplex PCR reads and lists one entry per CDR3 protein. The sample has some 490,000 distinct CDR3 sequences, approximately 23% seen once; the top ten hold under 55%. The sample comprised blood. The receptors originated from a woman aged 70-85 years with Graves' ophthalmopathy. Both conserved end residues are part of each CDR3. D genes are given only for firm matches. Size is stated for part of the rows, as once, few or many counts, or as a class when the clone is expanded.

>-|TRBJ1-1|TRBD1|TRBV19
TGTGCCAGTAGTTCCCTACAACGGGACAGGGTGACTGAAGCTTTCTTT
CASSSLQRDRVTEAFF
>few|TRBJ2-7|-|TRBV6-5
-
CASSYSTFGAEQYF
>-|TRBJ2-3|TRBD2|TRBV10-3
TGTGCCATCAGTGAGTGGGTAGCGGGAGTTGTAGATACGCAGTATTTT
CAISEWVAGVVDTQYF
>-|TRBJ2-7|-|TRBV7-9
TGTGTCAGCAGCAGGACTGGCGGGCACTACGAGCAGTACTTC
CVSSRTGGHYEQYF
>few|TRBJ2-4|TRBD1|TRBV20-1
TGCAGTGCTATATTGGGCAGGGGGTTCACCAAAAACATTCAGTACTTC
CSAILGRGFTKNIQYF
>many|TRBJ2-1|-|TRBV7-8
TGTGCCAGCAGCTTAACTAGCCTGGGGCGCTTGAATGAGCAGTTCTTC
CASSLTSLGRLNEQFF
>many|TRBJ2-7|TRBD1|TRBV7-2
TGTGCCAGCAGCTTAGGGCAGGGGGCTTTTTCTGAAGAGCAGTACTTC
CASSLGQGAFSEEQYF
>many|TRBJ2-3|TRBD2|TRBV7-2
TGTGCCAGCAGCTTCCTAGCGGGTCTTAGCACAGATACGCAGTATTTT
CASSFLAGLSTDTQYF
>-|TRBJ1-4|-|TRBV6-5
TGTGCCAGCAGTTACCACAATCGACAAATTCCTAATGAAAAACTGTTTTTT
CASSYHNRQIPNEKLFF
>few|TRBJ2-1|TRBD2|TRBV19
TGTGCCAGTAGTATCCAACAGACTAGCGGGAGGGCCAAGCAGTTCTTC
CASSIQQTSGRAKQFF
>-|TRBJ1-1|-|TRBV11-2
TGTGCCAGCAGCTTAGCTGCAGGGGCGTTCGCTGAAGCTTTCTTT
CASSLAAGAFAEAFF
>many|TRBJ2-1|-|TRBV20-1
TGCAGTGCCCTCCCGCCCTCGGGTATCTACAATGAGCAGTTCTTC
CSALPPSGIYNEQFF
>-|TRBJ1-6|TRBD1|TRBV11-3
TGTGCCAGCAGCCCAAGCTTACAGGGGATTCATAATTCACCCCTCCACTTT
CASSPSLQGIHNSPLHF
>-|TRBJ2-3|-|TRBV24-1
TGTGCCACCAGTGCATGGGGGGCTGGAGGCACAGATACGCAGTATTTT
CATSAWGAGGTDTQYF
>few|TRBJ2-1|TRBD1|TRBV19
TGTGCCAGTAGTACCATCACAGGGGTGGACGTTGACAATGAGCAGTTCTTC
CASSTITGVDVDNEQFF
>many|TRBJ1-2|-|TRBV28
TGTGCCAGCCTCGCGGGGAACTATGGCTACACCTTC
CASLAGNYGYTF